Each of the 24 T cell receptor beta chains below was sequenced from the same sample in a study of blood T cell repertoires in COVID-19. Clones were read by immunoSEQ multiplex PCR, and TCRdb kept only the in-frame ones, dropping some. Of around 140,000 clones in the sample, more than 80% were seen once. The source material was peripheral blood. Receptors were obtained from a human donor in a cohort sampled during active COVID-19.

A few counts support this clone. The V gene is TRBV4-2, the J gene TRBJ2-7; 10 bases align to TRBD1. This CDR3 contains 16 residues. CDR1 and CDR2 from the germline V gene are LGHNA and YNFKEQ. Trimming cost V 4 bases and J 1 base; bases outside gene matches: 7. CDR3 in amino acids: CASSPGDRGISYEQYF. The CDR3 region has the DNA TGTGCCAGCAGCCCTGGGGACAGGGGAATTTCCTACGAGCAGTACTTC.

The chain recombines TRBV19 with TRBJ2-2; D might be TRBD1 (5 bases). Germline V lookup: CDR1 LNHDA, CDR2 SQIVND (reference sequence). The CDR3 length is 18 residues. V gave up 5 bases and J gave up 7 bases, with 26 bases separating them. CDR3 nucleotide sequence: TGTGCCAGTAGTCCAAAAGGGGCGAACAGTTTTTTTATCGGGGAGCTGTTTTTT. This encodes CASSPKGANSFFIGELFF.

The chain uses TRBV5-8 and TRBJ1-4, with 7 bases matching TRBD1. This CDR3 is 14 amino acids long. Germline values: CDR1 SGHTS, CDR2 YDEGEE. The ends lost 0 bases at V and 7 bases at J; junction bases unmatched: 3. The CDR3: CASSLDRGGEKLFF. Here the CDR3 DNA reads TGTGCCAGCAGCTTGGACAGGGGAGGTGAAAAACTGTTTTTT.

The V and J genes are TRBV9 and TRBJ1-4; 9 bases align to TRBD1. CDR1 and CDR2 from the germline V gene are SGDLS and YYNGEE. There are 16 residues in the CDR3. J gave up 4 bases and V 4 bases, and 8 bases lay outside the gene matches. The CDR3 sequence is CASSTTGQGLNEKLFF. CDR3 coding DNA: TGTGCCAGCAGCACGACGGGACAGGGCCTTAATGAAAAACTGTTTTTT.

The rearrangement uses TRBV3-1 (or the pseudogene TRBV3-2) and TRBJ1-1; TRBD1 agrees at 7 bases. The V segment lost 2 bases and the J segment 3 bases; nucleotides outside the gene matches: 3. Germline V CDR1 and CDR2: LGHDT, YNNKEL (reference sequence). This CDR3 is 14 amino acids long. The CDR3 spells CASSQQTGYTEAFF. The CDR3 DNA follows: TGTGCCAGCAGCCAACAGACAGGGTACACTGAAGCTTTCTTT.

In its sample, this clone was seen once. CDR3 sequence: CASSLEGQGGEKLFF. DNA of the CDR3: TGCGCCAGCAGCTTGGAGGGACAGGGAGGGGAAAAACTGTTTTTT. The chain recombines TRBV5-1 with TRBJ1-4, with 9 positions matching TRBD1. CDR3 length: 15 amino acids. J lost 8 bases, V lost 0 bases, and 5 bases had no gene match. Germline CDR1 is SGHRS and CDR2 is YFSETQ. Supplemented by reference TRBV5-1 and TRBJ1-4, the full variable domain reads KAGVTQTPRYLIKTRGQQVTLSCSPISGHRSVSWYQQTPGQGLQFLFEYFSETQRNKGNFPGRFSGRQFSNSRSEMNVSTLELGDSALYLCASSLEGQGGEKLFFGSGTQLSVL.

The chain has TRBV9 and TRBJ2-5; tentatively, D is TRBD2 (6 bases). CDR1 is SGDLS, CDR2 YYNGEE, per germline. Trimming took 3 bases from V and 10 from J, leaving 19 bases between them. The CDR3 has 14 residues. The CDR3, as DNA: TGTGCCAGCAGCGCGACCGGGGGAGAAGTTTTCCAGTACTTC. Residues: CASSATGGEVFQYF.

The chain couples TRBV6-5 to TRBJ2-3; 7 nucleotides align to TRBD2. Germline CDR1 MNHEY, CDR2 SVGAGI. With V trimmed by 6 bases and J by 14 bases, 5 bases remained unmatched. The CDR3 spans 10 residues. CDR3 amino acids: CASRGGGAYF. The CDR3 DNA follows: TGTGCCAGCAGGGGCGGGGGTGCGTATTTT.

The sample holds one count of this clone. J is TRBJ2-1 and V is TRBV28, with 7 positions matching TRBD1. CDR3 size: 16 residues. J was trimmed by 0 bases and V by 7 bases; bases with no gene match: 9. Germline assignment: CDR1 MDHEN and CDR2 SYDVKM. This CDR3 is CASIPTGTASYNEQFF. The CDR3 bases are TGTGCCAGCATTCCTACCGGGACAGCCTCCTACAATGAGCAGTTCTTC.

The gene calls are TRBV28 and TRBJ1-5; D is possibly TRBD1 (6 bases). Germline V gives CDR1 MDHEN, CDR2 SYDVKM. The CDR3 is 16 amino acids. V was shortened by 6 bases and J by 8 bases, with 23 bases between the two germline ends. This CDR3 is CASRLEVGRGTKPQHF. CDR3 DNA: TGTGCCAGCAGACTAGAGGTTGGCAGGGGCACGAAGCCCCAGCATTTT.

In nucleotides, the CDR3 is TGTGCCAGCAGCTTTAGCGGGGGGACCTCCTACGAGCAGTACTTC. Protein sequence: CASSFSGGTSYEQYF. The chain has TRBV13 and TRBJ2-7, with 10 positions matching TRBD2. Trimming at V came to 3 bases and at J to 0 bases, leaving 2 bases not matched to a gene. Germline V gives CDR1 PRHDT, CDR2 FYEKMQ (reference sequence). The CDR3 runs to 15 residues.

This clone is a singleton in its sample. The chain carries TRBV19 and TRBJ2-1; TRBD1 agrees at 8 bases. The germline gives CDR1 LNHDA, CDR2 SQIVND (reference sequence). CDR3 size: 13 residues. J lost 8 bases, V lost 6 bases, and 6 bases had no gene match. The CDR3 sequence: CASRTDRADEQFF. The CDR3 bases are TGTGCCAGTAGGACGGACAGGGCGGATGAGCAGTTCTTC.

CDR3 amino acids: CASSAAGVNTEAFF. The CDR3 DNA reads TGTGCCAGCAGCGCTGCGGGGGTAAACACTGAAGCTTTCTTT. V and J are TRBV9 and TRBJ1-1; D perhaps matches TRBD1 (5 bases). The CDR3 spans 14 residues. V lost 3 bases and J 2 bases, leaving 11 bases between the germline ends. In germline, CDR1 is SGDLS, CDR2 YYNGEE.

This sequence joins TRBV7-8 and TRBJ1-5; D perhaps matches TRBD1 (6 bases). CDR3 length: 17 residues. Germline V gene lookup returns CDR1 SGHVS and CDR2 FQNEAQ. Trimming removed 6 bases from V and 0 bases from J, with 18 bases in between. CDR3 DNA sequence: TGTGCCAGCAGGGCCTTTGCGACAGGCGATAGCAATCAGCCCCAGCATTTT. The encoded protein is CASRAFATGDSNQPQHF.

The chain joins TRBV9 to TRBJ2-1, with D possibly TRBD2 on 6 matching bases. CDR3 size: 13 residues. Per the germline V gene, CDR1 is SGDLS and CDR2 is YYNGEE. The V gene lost 2 bases and the J gene lost 6 bases, with 9 bases spanning the gap. CDR3 region: CASSVLSGNEQFF. DNA for the CDR3: TGTGCCAGCAGCGTCCTTAGCGGCAATGAGCAGTTCTTC.

Here the CDR3 DNA reads TGTGCCAGCAGCCAAGCCGGGACAGGGGGGAACGAGCAGTACTTC. This codes for CASSQAGTGGNEQYF. The V gene is TRBV3-1 (or the pseudogene TRBV3-2), the J gene TRBJ2-7; 11 bases map to TRBD1. The junction had 4 bases not matched to a gene; V was cut back by 1 base and J by 5 bases. This CDR3 spans 15 amino acids. The germline V gene has CDR1 LGHDT and CDR2 YNNKEL (reference sequence).

The chain joins TRBV9 to TRBJ2-7; D possibly corresponds to TRBD2 (5 bases). This CDR3 is 13 amino acids long. The germline V gene encodes CDR1 SGDLS and CDR2 YYNGEE. Trimming stripped 4 bases from V and 6 bases from J, with 14 bases between. CDR3: CASSPPRGCEQYV. In DNA form, the CDR3 reads TGTGCCAGCAGCCCCCCCCGGGGTTGCGAGCAGTACGTC.

This clone was detected only a few times. This CDR3 reads CASSQELAGNYEQYV. DNA for the CDR3: TGTGCCAGCAGCCAAGAGCTAGCGGGGAACTACGAGCAGTACGTC. The chain joins TRBV4-2 to TRBJ2-7; 9 positions agree with TRBD2. The length of the CDR3 is 15 residues. The trim removed 0 bases at V and 3 bases at J, leaving 3 bases unmatched. CDR1 is LGHNA and CDR2 is YNFKEQ in the germline V gene.

This clone has ten or more counts. The rearrangement uses TRBV28 and TRBJ1-3; 10 bases fit TRBD1. Germline V gene sequence: CDR1 MDHEN, CDR2 SYDVKM. The CDR3 is 15 residues long. With V trimmed by 6 bases and J by 8 bases, 10 bases remained unmatched. CDR3 protein: CASRTSGQGEDTIYF. DNA of the CDR3: TGTGCCAGCAGGACCTCCGGACAGGGGGAAGACACCATATATTTT.

The chain couples TRBV4-1 to TRBJ2-5; 10 nucleotides line up with TRBD2. The germline V gene has CDR1 MGHRA and CDR2 YSYEKL. V lost 0 bases to trimming and J lost 2 bases; unmatched junction nucleotides: 6. The CDR3 is 17 amino acids. The CDR3 loop reads CASSQESSGGWQETQYF. Here the CDR3 DNA reads TGCGCCAGCAGCCAAGAAAGTAGCGGGGGGTGGCAAGAGACCCAGTACTTC.

CDR3 nucleotide sequence: TGTGCCAGCAGCTTGGCCCAGGGGGCCAACTATGGCTACACCTTC. This gives the protein CASSLAQGANYGYTF. The chain is built from TRBV5-4 and TRBJ1-2; 8 bases are a match to TRBD1. After removal of 0 bases from V and 2 bases from J, the junction contained 3 bases not matched to a gene. This CDR3 is built from 15 residues. The V gene's germline CDR1 is SGHNT and CDR2 YYREEE (reference sequence).

This clone showed up just a few times. CDR3 DNA sequence: TGCGCCAGCAGAGAACAGACCTCAAGAAATGAAGCTTTCTTT. Amino acid sequence: CASREQTSRNEAFF. The chain recombines TRBV5-1 with TRBJ1-1; D is ambiguous. V lost 5 bases and J 7 bases, leaving 18 bases between the germline ends. The germline V gene encodes CDR1 SGHRS and CDR2 YFSETQ. CDR3 length equals 14 residues.

V and J are TRBV7-2 and TRBJ2-5, with 7 bases lining up with TRBD2. Germline V gene data show CDR1 as SGHTA and CDR2 as FQGNSA. V shed 5 bases and J 2 bases; nucleotides not matched to a gene: 5. The CDR3 length is 14 residues. CDR3 protein: CASSQGLPQETQYF. The CDR3 nucleotides read TGTGCCAGCAGCCAGGGACTACCACAAGAGACCCAGTACTTC. Variable domain in full (rest from reference TRBV7-2 and TRBJ2-5): GAGVSQSPSNKVTEKGKDVELRCDPISGHTALYWYRQSLGQGLEFLIYFQGNSAPDKSGLPSDRFSAERTGGSVSTLTIQRTQQEDSAVYLCASSQGLPQETQYFGPGTRLLVL.

The chain links TRBV6-5 to TRBJ2-1; the D gene is possibly TRBD2 (6 bases). Germline V gene lookup returns CDR1 MNHEY and CDR2 SVGAGI. The V and J ends lost 0 bases and 5 bases respectively, with 14 bases between them. There are 16 residues in the CDR3. CDR3 loop: CASSYSAGPPHNEQFF. Written as DNA, the CDR3 is TGTGCCAGCAGTTACTCGGCGGGACCACCTCACAATGAGCAGTTCTTC.